Presented here are 29 T cell receptor beta chains from one specimen sequenced in a study of response to subunit inactivated influenza vaccine. TCRdb reanalysed the RT-PCR reads using MiXCR and keeps one entry per CDR3 protein. The repertoire holds approximately 530,000 distinct CDR3 sequences, more than 7% seen once, with less than 15% in the top ten. Sample: PBMCs from blood, taken approximately 25 months after vaccination. Every receptor here comes from a man in his fifties or sixties who received an inactivated influenza vaccine.

V usage is TRBV12-3 or TRBV12-4 and J usage is TRBJ2-3, with TRBD2 matching over 11 bases. This CDR3 is 14 amino acids long. The V segment lost 6 bases and the J segment 4 bases; nucleotides outside the gene matches: 3. The CDR3 sequence is CASRKLAGADTQYF. The CDR3 coding sequence is TGTGCCAGCAGAAAACTAGCGGGGGCAGATACGCAGTATTTT.

This clonotype was seen a few times. J is TRBJ1-2 and V is TRBV28; 8 bases align to TRBD1. After removal of 3 bases from V and 4 bases from J, the junction contained 7 bases not matched to a gene. The CDR3 has 15 amino acids. Germline values: CDR1 MDHEN, CDR2 SYDVKM. The CDR3, as DNA: TGTGCCAGCAGTTTGGGTCAGGGGGCGGTCTATGGCTACACCTTC. Translating gives CASSLGQGAVYGYTF.

This clonotype was observed a handful of times. The rearrangement joins TRBV4-3 to TRBJ1-2; D is undetermined. V was cut by 1 base and J by 3 bases, with 9 bases left in between. In germline, CDR1 is LGHNA, CDR2 YSLEER. This CDR3 comprises 14 residues. This chain's CDR3 is CASSQGGAYYGYTF. The CDR3 DNA sequence: TGCGCCAGCAGCCAAGGGGGAGCCTACTATGGCTACACCTTC.

DNA for the CDR3: TGCGCCAGCAGCCAAGATTTTGGCTTTCGCCGGGTTCAGTACTTC. Its translation: CASSQDFGFRRVQYF. The chain combines TRBV4-1 with TRBJ2-5; D unresolved. The V end lost 0 bases, the J end lost 11 bases, and 19 bases lay between the germline ends. The CDR3 has 15 amino acids. CDR1 and CDR2 from the germline V gene are MGHRA and YSYEKL.

This clonotype was detected many times. The J gene is TRBJ1-6, the V gene TRBV7-2; no firm D call. This CDR3 has 14 amino acids. CDR1 is SGHTA and CDR2 is FQGNSA in the germline V gene. V was trimmed by 0 bases and J by 6 bases, leaving 6 bases between them. The DNA for the CDR3 is TGTGCCAGCAGCTTAGCCCTTCTTAATTCACCCCTCCACTTT. This translates into CASSLALLNSPLHF.

This clonotype was found a few times. For the CDR3, the DNA is TGTGCCAGCAGCTTGGTTGCGGACAATCAGCCCCAGCATTTT. Amino acids: CASSLVADNQPQHF. The chain combines TRBV5-6 with TRBJ1-5; D remains ambiguous. Trimming cost V 0 bases and J 3 bases, with 7 bases left between them. The germline CDR1 and CDR2 sequences are SGHDT and YYEEEE. CDR3 length equals 14 residues.

The chain couples TRBV30 to TRBJ1-6; D not certain. The CDR3 contains 14 residues. From germline, CDR1 is GTSNPN and CDR2 SVGIG (reference sequence). The V end lost 4 bases, the J end lost 5 bases, and 12 bases lay between the germline ends. The CDR3 nucleotides are TGTGCCTGGAAGCGATACAGCGATAATTCACCCCTCCACTTT. Its translation is CAWKRYSDNSPLHF.

This clonotype has at least ten counts. A junction end diverges from the germline sequence, so it may reflect a read error. The chain has TRBV5-1 and TRBJ2-1, with 12 bases matching TRBD1. The CDR3 runs 12 residues. Germline V lookup: CDR1 SGHRS, CDR2 YFSETQ. DNA for the CDR3: TGCGCCAGCAGCTTGGCCGGGGGACAGGGGGCCTTC. This encodes CASSLAGGQGAF.

This sequence joins TRBV28 and TRBJ2-7, with a tentative D call TRBD1 (6 bases). Germline V lookup: CDR1 MDHEN, CDR2 SYDVKM. Trimming cost V 3 bases and J 2 bases, with 14 bases left between them. CDR3 length: 15 amino acids. The CDR3 is CASSFNPTGTYEQYF. In nucleotides, the CDR3 is TGTGCCAGCAGTTTTAATCCGACAGGAACCTACGAGCAGTACTTC.

This clonotype appeared a few times. V is TRBV20-1 and J is TRBJ2-3, with TRBD2 as a possible D gene (6 bases). The V gene lost 4 bases and the J gene lost 5 bases, with 10 bases spanning the gap. This CDR3 has 12 amino acids. Germline values: CDR1 DFQATT, CDR2 SNEGSKA (reference sequence). CDR3 protein: CSANAGLDTQYF. The DNA of the CDR3 is TGCAGTGCTAATGCGGGATTAGATACGCAGTATTTT.

The sample holds a few counts of this clonotype. V gene TRBV25-1 combines with J gene TRBJ2-5, with D possibly matching TRBD2 (6 bases). The CDR3 runs to 14 residues. Germline CDR1 MGHDK, CDR2 SYGVNS. The ends were cut back, 3 bases at V and 2 bases at J, with 10 bases in the middle. The CDR3 reads CASSEPGAQETQYF. The CDR3 region has the DNA TGTGCCAGCAGTGAGCCGGGAGCACAAGAGACCCAGTACTTC.

Only a few counts were recorded for this clonotype. This chain uses TRBV28 with TRBJ1-4; 7 bases agree with TRBD1. The CDR3 totals 13 residues. V was pared by 2 bases and J by 6 bases, with 0 bases of the junction left unmatched. Germline CDR1 reads MDHEN; CDR2 reads SYDVKM. CDR3 bases: TGTGCCAGCAGTTTAGACAGGGATGAAAAACTGTTTTTT. Protein product: CASSLDRDEKLFF.

Written as DNA, the CDR3 is TGCAGTGCTAGAGATCCCGGGCAGGCGAATAGCAATCAGCCCCAGCATTTT. It encodes CSARDPGQANSNQPQHF. The chain carries TRBV20-1 and TRBJ1-5; D unclear. Germline CDR1 is DFQATT and CDR2 is SNEGSKA (reference sequence). The CDR3 extends over 17 amino acids. V was pared by 0 bases and J by 0 bases, with 15 bases between.

The chain is built from TRBV12-3 or TRBV12-4 and TRBJ1-5, with 8 nucleotides matching TRBD1. CDR3 size: 16 residues. V trimming: 3 bases; J trimming: 2 bases; junction bases outside the gene matches: 6. The CDR3 here is CASSFSGGSRNQPQHF. The CDR3 DNA reads as TGTGCCAGCAGTTTCTCAGGGGGCAGTCGCAATCAGCCCCAGCATTTT.

This clonotype was detected a few times. A junction end diverges from the germline sequence, so it may reflect a read error. This chain links TRBV11-2 with TRBJ2-5; tentatively, D is TRBD2 (6 bases). The CDR3 extends over 12 amino acids. Germline V lookup: CDR1 SGHAT, CDR2 FQNNGV. CDR3 region: CASSLSALATHF. DNA for the CDR3: TGTGCCAGCAGCTTATCTGCTCTAGCGACACACTTC. The entire variable domain, with the rest obtained from reference TRBV11-2 and TRBJ2-5, is as follows: EAGVAQSPRYKIIEKRQSVAFWCNPISGHATLYWYQQILGQGPKLLIQFQNNGVVDDSQLPKDRFSAERLKGVDSTLKIQPAKLEDSAVYLCASSLSALATHFGPGTRLLVL.

This clonotype was recorded at least ten times. This rearrangement joins TRBV25-1 to TRBJ2-3, with 12 bases lining up with TRBD2. The CDR3 totals 15 residues. The junction had 0 bases not matched to a gene; V was cut back by 4 bases and J by 1 base. Germline lookup yields CDR1 MGHDK and CDR2 SYGVNS. The CDR3 protein is CASSGLAGGTDTQYF. In DNA form, the CDR3 reads TGTGCCAGCAGTGGACTAGCGGGAGGCACAGATACGCAGTATTTT.

This clonotype appeared many times. The chain carries TRBV6-1 and TRBJ2-7; maybe TRBD2 (6 bases). V shed 9 bases and J shed 2 bases, with 20 bases lying between them. The CDR3 is made up of 15 amino acids. Per the germline V gene, CDR1 is MNHNS and CDR2 is SASEGT. CDR3 sequence (DNA): TGTGCCAGGGGCCCCTTGTCGGGAGTAGCCTACGAGCAGTACTTC. Its protein is CARGPLSGVAYEQYF.

This clonotype was found many times. V is TRBV28 and J is TRBJ2-5; 11 bases map to TRBD1. J gave up 4 bases and V 6 bases, and 7 bases lay outside the gene matches. Germline V CDR1 and CDR2: MDHEN, SYDVKM. The CDR3 runs 15 residues. CDR3 coding DNA: TGTGCCAGCAGACCTGGGACAGGGGGAGTAGAGACCCAGTACTTC. It yields the protein CASRPGTGGVETQYF.

This clonotype was seen at least ten times. The chain uses TRBV4-2 and TRBJ2-5; TRBD1 matches 8 bases. CDR1 is LGHNA, CDR2 YNFKEQ, per germline. The CDR3 is 16 residues long. The V gene end was trimmed by 0 bases and the J gene end by 5 bases; junction bases not matched to a gene: 8. The chain's CDR3 is CASSQDGTGRVETQYF. CDR3 sequence (DNA): TGTGCCAGCAGCCAAGATGGGACAGGACGAGTGGAGACCCAGTACTTC.

The V call is TRBV12-3 or TRBV12-4, the J call TRBJ2-1; possibly TRBD2 for D (6 bases). V dropped 3 bases and J dropped 2 bases, with 11 bases sitting between them. The CDR3 totals 15 residues. CDR3 DNA: TGTGCCAGCAGTTTGGGCGGGGAAGCCTACAATGAGCAGTTCTTC. This sequence encodes CASSLGGEAYNEQFF.

Remarks on this clonotype: Relative to the germline gene, one junction end is altered; a read error may explain this. The chain combines TRBV10-3 with TRBJ2-7; 8 bases agree with TRBD1. Germline CDR1 reads ENHRY; CDR2 reads SYGVKD. The CDR3 consists of 13 residues. The CDR3 coding sequence is TGTACCATCAACAGGGGGAACTCCTACGAGCAGTACTTC. Translating it yields CTINRGNSYEQYF.

This clonotype was counted a few times. The chain carries TRBV27 and TRBJ1-1; D gene uncertain. CDR1 MNHEY and CDR2 SMNVEV come from the germline V gene (reference sequence). The V and J ends lost 6 bases and 1 base respectively, with 12 bases between them. This CDR3 comprises 14 residues. CDR3 protein: CASSGRPGNTEAFF. The CDR3 DNA sequence: TGTGCCAGCAGCGGACGGCCTGGGAACACTGAAGCTTTCTTT.

This clonotype appeared many times. The chain links TRBV6-5 to TRBJ1-3; maybe TRBD1 (6 bases). Germline CDR1 reads MNHEY; CDR2 reads SVGAGI. With 4 bases removed from V and 1 base from J, the gap between germline ends came to 11 bases. The CDR3 is made up of 15 amino acids. The CDR3 nucleotides are TGTGCCAGCAGTTTCGAAGGGGGGTCTGGAAACACCATATATTTT. This codes for CASSFEGGSGNTIYF.

There are many counts of this clonotype. The chain couples TRBV10-3 to TRBJ2-1, with D uncertain. CDR3 length: 15 amino acids. Germline V CDR1 and CDR2: ENHRY, SYGVKD. V dropped 0 bases and J dropped 0 bases, with 6 bases sitting between them. The chain's CDR3 is CAISESQSSYNEQFF. Here the CDR3 DNA reads TGTGCCATCAGTGAGTCGCAGAGCTCCTACAATGAGCAGTTCTTC.

This clonotype was observed a handful of times. The chain recombines TRBV12-3 or TRBV12-4 with TRBJ1-2, with 8 bases identical to TRBD1. J lost 5 bases, V lost 7 bases, and 12 bases had no gene match. CDR3 size: 15 residues. In nucleotides, the CDR3 is TGTGCCAGCACCGACAGGGGCCTACGCCGATATGGCTACACCTTC. Translated, it gives CASTDRGLRRYGYTF.

This clonotype was recorded at least ten times. V usage is TRBV28 and J usage is TRBJ2-3; 12 nucleotides align to TRBD2. V shed 6 bases and J 0 bases; nucleotides not matched to a gene: 10. Looked up from germline, CDR1 is MDHEN and CDR2 is SYDVKM. This CDR3 has 18 residues. The DNA for the CDR3 is TGTGCCAGCAGCCCAAGGGTACTAGCGGGAGGAAGCACAGATACGCAGTATTTT. As protein: CASSPRVLAGGSTDTQYF.

The chain employs TRBV7-9 and TRBJ2-7; TRBD1 matches 7 bases. Trimming removed 5 bases from V and 1 base from J; junction bases left unmatched: 5. The CDR3 spans 14 residues. CDR1 is SEHNR, CDR2 FQNEAQ, per germline (reference sequence). CDR3: CASSEQGPSYEQYF. DNA of the CDR3: TGTGCCAGCAGCGAACAGGGGCCGTCCTACGAGCAGTACTTC.

This clonotype was observed many times. The chain recombines TRBV7-9 with TRBJ2-7; TRBD1 matches 7 bases. The CDR3 is made up of 12 amino acids. The germline V gene encodes CDR1 SEHNR and CDR2 FQNEAQ (reference sequence). J was trimmed by 6 bases and V by 3 bases; bases with no gene match: 2. This CDR3 reads CASSLGQSEQYF. The CDR3 coding sequence is TGTGCCAGCAGCTTGGGACAGTCCGAGCAGTACTTC.

Note on this clonotype: At one boundary the junction diverges from the germline segment, which might be a read error. The rearrangement links TRBV7-2 to TRBJ2-5; D remains unclear. CDR3 length: 14 amino acids. The germline CDR1 and CDR2 sequences are SGHTA and FQGNSA. The CDR3 loop reads CASTLRAGQETQYF. The DNA for the CDR3 is TGTGCCAGCACCTTAAGAGCAGGCCAAGAGACCCAGTACTTC.